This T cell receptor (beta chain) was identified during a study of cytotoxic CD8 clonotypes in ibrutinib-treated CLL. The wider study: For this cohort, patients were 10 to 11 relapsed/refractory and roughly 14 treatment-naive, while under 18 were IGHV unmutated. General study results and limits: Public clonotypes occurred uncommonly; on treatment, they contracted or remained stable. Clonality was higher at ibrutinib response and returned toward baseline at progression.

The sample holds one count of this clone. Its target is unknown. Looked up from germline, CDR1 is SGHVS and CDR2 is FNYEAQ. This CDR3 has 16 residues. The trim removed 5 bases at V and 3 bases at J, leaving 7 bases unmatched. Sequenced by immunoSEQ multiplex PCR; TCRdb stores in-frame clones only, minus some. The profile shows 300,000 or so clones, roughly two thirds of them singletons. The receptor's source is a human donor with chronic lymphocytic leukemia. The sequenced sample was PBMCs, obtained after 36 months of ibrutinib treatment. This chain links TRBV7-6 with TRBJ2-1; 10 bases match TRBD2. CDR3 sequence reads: CASSPAGLALYNEQFF. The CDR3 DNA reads TGTGCCAGCAGCCCAGCGGGACTAGCGCTCTACAATGAGCAGTTCTTC. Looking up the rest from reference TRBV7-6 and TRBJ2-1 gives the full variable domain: GAGVSQSPRYKVTKRGQDVALRCDPISGHVSLYWYRQALGQGPEFLTYFNYEAQQDKSGLPNDRFSAERPEGSISTLTIQRTEQRDSAMYRCASSPAGLALYNEQFFGPGTRLTVL.